The rows below give T cell receptor beta chains drawn from one sample of a study of CD8 T cells in ankylosing spondylitis. Using its own MiXCR run on the 5' RACE reads, TCRdb lists one record per CDR3 protein. Of roughly 120,000 distinct CDR3 sequences detected, roughly 15% appear once; the ten largest clones hold under 3%. The source material was blood, either unsorted or a sorted T cell fraction (not recorded which). The receptors originated from a female donor with ankylosing spondylitis or in good health (not recorded which). Both conserved end residues are part of each CDR3. The order of the fields is clone size, J gene, V gene, D gene, CDR3 protein, CDR3 DNA. A D gene is named only where the DNA matches it firmly. Some rows have no size entry. The others give once, few or many, or a class for an expanded clone.

abundance: few
j_gene: TRBJ1-1
v_gene: TRBV4-2
d_gene: NA
CDR3aa: CASSQVASGMNTEAFF
CDR3nt: TGTGCCAGCAGCCAGGTTGCTTCGGGGATGAACACTGAAGCTTTCTTT

abundance: NA
j_gene: TRBJ2-7
v_gene: TRBV10-3
d_gene: NA
CDR3aa: CAISESASGFYEQYF
CDR3nt: TGTGCCATCAGTGAGTCGGCGTCAGGCTTCTACGAGCAGTACTTC

abundance: NA
j_gene: TRBJ2-3
v_gene: TRBV6-5
d_gene: NA
CDR3aa: CASSSRVKAQYF
CDR3nt: TGTGCCAGCAGTTCACGGGTCAAAGCGCAGTATTTT

abundance: many
j_gene: TRBJ1-6
v_gene: TRBV20-1
d_gene: NA
CDR3aa: CSAHRDPGSPLHF
CDR3nt: TGCAGTGCACACCGGGATCCTGGTTCACCCCTCCACTTT

abundance: many
j_gene: TRBJ2-7
v_gene: TRBV27
d_gene: NA
CDR3aa: CASSFWRGGEQYF
CDR3nt: TGTGCCAGCAGTTTTTGGCGGGGTGGCGAGCAGTACTTC

abundance: many
j_gene: TRBJ1-2
v_gene: TRBV10-3
d_gene: NA
CDR3aa: CAISEMTVFNYGYTF
CDR3nt: TGTGCCATCAGTGAGATGACTGTCTTCAACTATGGCTACACCTTC

abundance: many
j_gene: TRBJ2-3
v_gene: TRBV7-2
d_gene: TRBD2
CDR3aa: CANSGGSTDTQYF
CDR3nt: TGTGCCAACAGCGGGGGGAGCACAGATACGCAGTATTTT

abundance: NA
j_gene: TRBJ1-5
v_gene: TRBV20-1
d_gene: NA
CDR3aa: CSASLDIRNQPQHF
CDR3nt: TGCAGTGCTTCGTTGGACATCCGCAATCAGCCCCAGCATTTT

abundance: few
j_gene: TRBJ1-2
v_gene: TRBV18
d_gene: TRBD1
CDR3aa: CASSFGQDPSYGYTF
CDR3nt: TGTGCCAGCTCATTCGGACAGGACCCTTCCTATGGCTACACCTTC

abundance: few
j_gene: TRBJ2-1
v_gene: TRBV5-1
d_gene: NA
CDR3aa: CASSLDRGHNEQFF
CDR3nt: TGCGCCAGCAGCTTGGACCGGGGCCACAATGAGCAGTTCTTC

abundance: few
j_gene: TRBJ2-5
v_gene: TRBV15
d_gene: NA
CDR3aa: CATSPWTDQETQYF
CDR3nt: TGTGCCACCAGCCCATGGACGGATCAAGAGACCCAGTACTTC

abundance: many
j_gene: TRBJ2-1
v_gene: TRBV12-3/TRBV12-4
d_gene: TRBD2
CDR3aa: CATRLAGNNEQFF
CDR3nt: TGTGCCACTAGACTAGCGGGGAATAATGAGCAGTTCTTC

abundance: many
j_gene: TRBJ1-5
v_gene: TRBV20-1
d_gene: NA
CDR3aa: CSARDPGAGVGNQPQHF
CDR3nt: TGCAGTGCTAGAGATCCAGGGGCAGGGGTTGGCAATCAGCCCCAGCATTTT

abundance: NA
j_gene: TRBJ1-2
v_gene: TRBV6-2/TRBV6-3
d_gene: TRBD1
CDR3aa: CASRPAGTEGYGYTF
CDR3nt: TGTGCCAGCAGGCCGGCCGGGACAGAGGGTTATGGCTACACCTTC

abundance: many
j_gene: TRBJ1-1
v_gene: TRBV29-1
d_gene: NA
CDR3aa: CSVVERNTEAFF
CDR3nt: TGCAGCGTTGTGGAAAGGAACACTGAAGCTTTCTTT

abundance: few
j_gene: TRBJ2-3
v_gene: TRBV7-2
d_gene: TRBD2
CDR3aa: CASSFGGSDTQYF
CDR3nt: TGTGCCAGCAGCTTCGGGGGGTCAGATACGCAGTATTTT

abundance: few
j_gene: TRBJ2-2
v_gene: TRBV19
d_gene: NA
CDR3aa: CASTPSLSENTGELFF
CDR3nt: TGTGCCAGTACTCCCTCCCTTAGTGAGAACACCGGGGAGCTGTTTTTT

abundance: NA
j_gene: TRBJ1-5
v_gene: TRBV6-1
d_gene: TRBD1
CDR3aa: CASSSLPLTGARNQPQHF
CDR3nt: TGTGCCAGCAGCTCTTTGCCCTTGACAGGGGCTCGCAATCAGCCCCAGCATTTT

abundance: many
j_gene: TRBJ2-5
v_gene: TRBV7-2
d_gene: NA
CDR3aa: CASSLRWGETQYF
CDR3nt: TGTGCCAGCAGCCTGCGTTGGGGTGAGACCCAGTACTTC

abundance: NA
j_gene: TRBJ2-5
v_gene: TRBV20-1
d_gene: NA
CDR3aa: CSARTGSPETQYF
CDR3nt: TGCAGTGCTAGGACAGGTAGCCCAGAGACCCAGTACTTC

abundance: many
j_gene: TRBJ2-5
v_gene: TRBV10-3
d_gene: NA
CDR3aa: CAISESRGQQETQYF
CDR3nt: TGTGCCATCAGTGAGTCTAGAGGACAGCAAGAGACCCAGTACTTC

abundance: many
j_gene: TRBJ2-5
v_gene: TRBV29-1
d_gene: NA
CDR3aa: CSGTMGGETQYF
CDR3nt: TGCAGCGGGACAATGGGGGGAGAGACCCAGTACTTC

abundance: many
j_gene: TRBJ1-1
v_gene: TRBV12-3/TRBV12-4
d_gene: NA
CDR3aa: CASTSGQLNTEAFF
CDR3nt: TGTGCCAGCACCTCCGGGCAGTTGAACACTGAAGCTTTCTTT

abundance: many
j_gene: TRBJ2-7
v_gene: TRBV27
d_gene: TRBD2
CDR3aa: CASSAGTSGYEQYF
CDR3nt: TGTGCCAGCAGCGCCGGGACTAGCGGCTACGAGCAGTACTTC

abundance: many
j_gene: TRBJ2-2
v_gene: TRBV7-7
d_gene: NA
CDR3aa: CASRKGTGELFF
CDR3nt: TGTGCTAGCAGAAAAGGAACCGGGGAGCTGTTTTTT

abundance: NA
j_gene: TRBJ1-1
v_gene: TRBV5-1
d_gene: NA
CDR3aa: CASRQGDSLNTEAFF
CDR3nt: TGCGCCAGCAGGCAGGGCGACAGCTTGAACACTGAAGCTTTCTTT

abundance: many
j_gene: TRBJ2-1
v_gene: TRBV10-3
d_gene: TRBD2
CDR3aa: CAIRDSGGAPYNEQFF
CDR3nt: TGTGCCATCAGGGATAGCGGGGGGGCCCCCTACAATGAGCAGTTCTTC

abundance: few
j_gene: TRBJ2-3
v_gene: TRBV7-2
d_gene: NA
CDR3aa: CASSSDRSGADTQYF
CDR3nt: TGTGCCAGCAGCTCCGACAGGTCCGGAGCAGATACGCAGTATTTT

abundance: few
j_gene: TRBJ2-3
v_gene: TRBV29-1
d_gene: NA
CDR3aa: CSVEAGNPPRGIDTQYF
CDR3nt: TGCAGCGTTGAAGCCGGGAACCCCCCTCGAGGAATAGATACGCAGTATTTT

abundance: many
j_gene: TRBJ2-1
v_gene: TRBV20-1
d_gene: NA
CDR3aa: CSANGGVYNEQFF
CDR3nt: TGCAGTGCTAACGGGGGCGTTTACAATGAGCAGTTCTTC

abundance: NA
j_gene: TRBJ1-1
v_gene: TRBV9
d_gene: NA
CDR3aa: CASSPRWGTEAFF
CDR3nt: TGTGCCAGCAGCCCCCGTTGGGGCACTGAAGCTTTCTTT

abundance: many
j_gene: TRBJ2-2
v_gene: TRBV7-3
d_gene: NA
CDR3aa: CASSPQNTGELFF
CDR3nt: TGTGCCAGCAGTCCGCAGAACACCGGGGAGCTGTTTTTT

abundance: NA
j_gene: TRBJ2-3
v_gene: TRBV14
d_gene: NA
CDR3aa: CASSHATRRPDTQYF
CDR3nt: TGTGCCAGCAGCCATGCTACCCGTAGGCCAGATACGCAGTATTTT

abundance: many
j_gene: TRBJ2-1
v_gene: TRBV6-2/TRBV6-3
d_gene: TRBD1
CDR3aa: CASSLGQGGNEQFF
CDR3nt: TGTGCCAGCAGTCTTGGACAGGGCGGAAATGAGCAGTTCTTC